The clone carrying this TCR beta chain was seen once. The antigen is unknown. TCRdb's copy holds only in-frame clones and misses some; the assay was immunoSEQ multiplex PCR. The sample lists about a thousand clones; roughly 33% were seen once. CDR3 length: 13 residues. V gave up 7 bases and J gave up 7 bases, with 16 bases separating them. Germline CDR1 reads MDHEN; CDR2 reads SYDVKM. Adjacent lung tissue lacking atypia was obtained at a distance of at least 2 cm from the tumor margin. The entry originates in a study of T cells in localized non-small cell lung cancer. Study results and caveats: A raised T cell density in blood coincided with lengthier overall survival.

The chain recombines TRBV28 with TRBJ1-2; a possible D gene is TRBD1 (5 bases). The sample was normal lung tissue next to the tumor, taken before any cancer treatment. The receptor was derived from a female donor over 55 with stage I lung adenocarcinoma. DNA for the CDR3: TGTGCCAGCAACCCCAGGGATAGGGGTGGCTACACCTTC. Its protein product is CASNPRDRGGYTF.